A single sample gave rise to the 17 T cell receptor beta chains below, sequenced in a study of cytomegalovirus exposure and HLA in healthy donors. It was with 60 Vbeta and 13 Jbeta primers that the PCR ran. Measured with immunoSEQ multiplex PCR; TCRdb has only the in-frame clones, and not every one. The table records 170,000 or so clones, roughly 80% of them present only once. Sequencing was carried out using PBMCs. The receptors come from a man aged 25-45 years in good health and CMV-seropositive.

V usage is TRBV10-3 and J usage is TRBJ1-2; D call uncertain. The CDR3 is made up of 15 amino acids. Germline lookup yields CDR1 ENHRY and CDR2 SYGVKD. V was pared by 6 bases and J by 0 bases, with 14 bases between. As DNA, the CDR3 is TGTGCCATCAGCGCCATGAACGGAGCTAACTATGGCTACACCTTC. Protein sequence: CAISAMNGANYGYTF.

J is TRBJ2-7 and V is TRBV7-2; 7 bases map to TRBD2. After removal of 2 bases from V and 2 bases from J, the junction contained 9 bases not matched to a gene. CDR3 length: 16 residues. Per germline, CDR1 SGHTA and CDR2 FQGNSA. The DNA of the CDR3 is TGTGCCAGCAGCTTAAATACCGCTAGCGGCCCCTACGAGCAGTACTTC. Translated: CASSLNTASGPYEQYF.

This clone was recorded once. The chain employs TRBV12-5 and TRBJ1-5, with TRBD1 matching 8 bases. The CDR3 runs 16 residues. Germline-derived CDR1 and CDR2 are LGHNT and FRNRAP. Trimming removed 2 bases from V and 4 bases from J; junction bases left unmatched: 7. CDR3 nucleotides: TGTGCTAGTGGTTTGACCCGACAGGGGAGGAATCAGCCCCAGCATTTT. It yields the protein CASGLTRQGRNQPQHF.

In the case of this clone: Because the CDR3's place on the DNA is in doubt, the DNA is left out and the CDR3 is given as listed by TCRdb. The gene calls are TRBV27 and TRBJ2-2; the D call in the table, TRBD1, was not verified against the DNA. Counting both end residues, the CDR3 totals 17 amino acids. From germline, CDR1 is MNHEY and CDR2 SMNVEV (reference sequence). CDR3 in amino acids: CASSLSLRQGNTGELFF.

CDR3 DNA sequence: TGCGCCAGCTCCCACGACATATCCACCGGGGAGCTGTTTTTT. This translates into CASSHDISTGELFF. J is TRBJ2-2 and V is TRBV10-1; no clear D. Trimming removed 8 bases at V and 4 bases at J, with 14 bases between. Germline V gives CDR1 WNHNN, CDR2 SYGVQD (reference sequence). The CDR3 totals 14 residues.

The chain employs TRBV11-3 and TRBJ2-1, with 7 bases aligning to TRBD2. Germline assignment: CDR1 SGHNT and CDR2 YENEEA. V lost 5 bases, J lost 6 bases, and 7 bases stayed unmatched. This CDR3 contains 14 residues. CDR3 DNA: TGTGCCAGCAGCCCTCGTCGCGGGGGCAATGAGCAGTTCTTC. Translated: CASSPRRGGNEQFF.

Regarding this clone: The junction does not match germline at one end; this may be a read error. The chain links TRBV4-1 to TRBJ1-1; 8 bases align to TRBD1. Germline values: CDR1 MGHRA, CDR2 YSYEKL. CDR3 length: 15 residues. The CDR3, as DNA: TGCGCCAGCGGCCAAGACGGAACAGGGGGCACTGAAGCTTTCTTT. Its protein is CASGQDGTGGTEAFF.

This chain uses TRBV5-4 with TRBJ1-1, with a weak D call TRBD1 (5 bases). Germline-derived CDR1 and CDR2 are SGHNT and YYREEE (reference sequence). V lost 0 bases and J 1 base, leaving 7 bases between the germline ends. This CDR3 comprises 14 residues. The CDR3 here is CASSLVGANTEAFF. CDR3 nucleotides: TGTGCCAGCAGCTTGGTAGGGGCGAACACTGAAGCTTTCTTT. Supplemented by reference TRBV5-4 and TRBJ1-1, the full variable domain reads ETGVTQSPTHLIKTRGQQVTLRCSSQSGHNTVSWYQQALGQGPQFIFQYYREEENGRGNFPPRFSGLQFPNYSSELNVNALELDDSALYLCASSLVGANTEAFFGQGTRLTVV.

This clone was seen a few times. V is TRBV15 and J is TRBJ1-6, with D possibly TRBD1 on 5 matching bases. CDR1 is LNHNV and CDR2 is YYDKDF in the germline V gene (reference sequence). With 0 bases removed from V and 10 bases from J, the gap between germline ends came to 16 bases. The CDR3 consists of 16 residues. As DNA, the CDR3 is TGTGCCACCAGCAGAGATCTTGACCCCGGGGGATCACCCCTCCACTTT. This sequence encodes CATSRDLDPGGSPLHF.

J is TRBJ1-5 and V is TRBV6-1, with D hard to call. CDR3 size: 15 residues. Germline V gene sequence: CDR1 MNHNS, CDR2 SASEGT. With 2 bases removed from V and 5 bases from J, the gap between germline ends came to 13 bases. CDR3 amino acids: CASSESIMFDQPQHF. For the CDR3, the DNA is TGTGCCAGCAGTGAAAGCATCATGTTCGATCAGCCCCAGCATTTT.

The chain combines TRBV6-1 with TRBJ2-3, with 13 nucleotides matching TRBD2. CDR1 and CDR2 (germline): MNHNS, SASEGT. The CDR3 has 16 amino acids. V lost 0 bases and J lost 3; bases outside the gene matches: 0. DNA for the CDR3: TGTGCCAGCAGTGAAGCGGGACTAGCGGGGACAGATACGCAGTATTTT. It codes for CASSEAGLAGTDTQYF.

The chain uses TRBV1 and TRBJ2-7; TRBD2 reflects the table's D call only, with no check against the DNA. TRBV1 is given as a pseudogene. The CDR3 runs 18 residues. Here the CDR3 DNA reads TGCACCAGCAGGAGGGCGGGACTAGGGAAAGGTTGCGTCAACGAGCAGTACTTC. This encodes CTSRRAGLGKGCVNEQYF.

This rearrangement joins TRBV25-1 to TRBJ2-2; 11 bases line up with TRBD1. The CDR3 covers 17 residues. J was trimmed by 3 bases and V by 7 bases; bases with no gene match: 10. CDR1 and CDR2 (germline): MGHDK, SYGVNS. CDR3 DNA: TGTGCCAGCACCCCTTCCGGGGGACAGGGGGACACCGGGGAGCTGTTTTTT. The encoded protein is CASTPSGGQGDTGELFF.

The gene calls are TRBV5-6 and TRBJ2-2, with TRBD1 as a possible D gene (5 bases). Deletions cut 5 bases from V and 4 bases from J, with 15 bases between. This CDR3 has 15 amino acids. Germline CDR1 is SGHDT and CDR2 is YYEEEE. CDR3 protein: CASSSEPGRTGELFF. The CDR3, as DNA: TGTGCCAGCAGTTCTGAGCCAGGGCGCACCGGGGAGCTGTTTTTT.

The chain has TRBV7-2 and TRBJ2-3, with D perhaps TRBD1 (5 bases). The CDR3 consists of 16 residues. V was clipped by 1 base and J by 0 bases, with 11 bases between them. In germline, CDR1 is SGHTA, CDR2 FQGNSA. CDR3 sequence: CASSLVGASSTDTQYF. CDR3 DNA: TGTGCCAGCAGCTTAGTAGGGGCCTCTAGCACAGATACGCAGTATTTT.

V is TRBV5-1 and J is TRBJ2-1; 7 nucleotides align to TRBD1. Losses at the gene ends were 3 bases for V and 1 base for J; bases not matched to a gene: 4. The CDR3 is 15 residues long. Looked up from germline, CDR1 is SGHRS and CDR2 is YFSETQ. The CDR3 reads CASSSGQTSYNEQFF. The CDR3 bases are TGCGCCAGCAGCTCGGGACAGACGTCCTACAATGAGCAGTTCTTC.

This clone was detected once. The chain's CDR3 is CASSLYLRTDTQYF. CDR3 coding DNA: TGTGCCAGTAGTCTCTACCTCCGCACAGATACGCAGTATTTT. The chain recombines TRBV19 with TRBJ2-3; D not resolved. With 5 bases removed from V and 1 base from J, the gap between germline ends came to 10 bases. The germline CDR1 and CDR2 sequences are LNHDA and SQIVND (reference sequence). There are 14 residues in the CDR3.